The 29 T cell receptor beta chains in this list originate from one sample, sequenced in a study of OX40 agonist ivuxolimab in advanced cancers. The repertoire was sequenced with immunoSEQ multiplex PCR; TCRdb's copy has only in-frame clones and lacks some. The repertoire holds about 53,000 clones, with 75% to 90% as singletons. The sample here was CD4+ or CD8+ T cells sorted from blood, taken in a trial of the OX40 agonist ivuxolimab. The origin of the receptors is an adult with an advanced solid tumor such as melanoma, head and neck, liver or kidney cancer.

The chain couples TRBV5-8 to TRBJ2-1, with 8 bases lining up with TRBD2. V lost 4 bases to trimming and J lost 1 base; unmatched junction nucleotides: 4. This CDR3 is 15 amino acids long. Germline V CDR1 and CDR2: SGHTS, YDEGEE. The CDR3 DNA reads as TGTGCCAGCAGCAGAAGCGGGGGTTCCTACAATGAGCAGTTCTTC. It translates to CASSRSGGSYNEQFF.

The J gene is TRBJ1-5, the V gene TRBV11-2; D remains unclear. Per the germline V gene, CDR1 is SGHAT and CDR2 is FQNNGV. The CDR3 length is 14 residues. The germline V and J ends were trimmed by 1 base and 2 bases, with 6 bases remaining between them. CDR3 protein: CASSLAGRNQPQHF. In DNA form, the CDR3 reads TGTGCCAGCAGCTTAGCGGGCCGCAATCAGCCCCAGCATTTT. Combining the CDR3 with reference TRBV11-2 and TRBJ1-5 gives the whole variable domain EAGVAQSPRYKIIEKRQSVAFWCNPISGHATLYWYQQILGQGPKLLIQFQNNGVVDDSQLPKDRFSAERLKGVDSTLKIQPAKLEDSAVYLCASSLAGRNQPQHFGDGTRLSIL.

The chain uses TRBV28 and TRBJ1-2; D uncertain. Looked up from germline, CDR1 is MDHEN and CDR2 is SYDVKM. V lost 4 bases to trimming and J lost 4 bases, with 10 bases between them. The CDR3 loop spans 13 amino acids. The CDR3 loop reads CASSSQEIYGYTF. The CDR3 DNA sequence: TGTGCCAGCAGTTCGCAGGAAATCTATGGCTACACCTTC.

This chain joins TRBV7-9 and TRBJ2-2, with 16 bases identical to TRBD2. CDR1 SEHNR and CDR2 FQNEAQ come from the germline V gene (reference sequence). The junction had 5 bases not matched to a gene; V was cut back by 8 bases and J by 5 bases. The CDR3 is 16 residues long. CDR3 sequence reads: CASGTSGRAWTGELFF. CDR3 DNA sequence: TGTGCCAGCGGGACTAGCGGGAGGGCCTGGACCGGGGAGCTGTTTTTT.

V is TRBV2 and J is TRBJ2-7; D remains ambiguous. Trimming shortened V by 2 bases and J by 3 bases, and 5 bases separated the two germline ends. Per germline, CDR1 SNHLY and CDR2 FYNNEI. The CDR3 is 12 amino acids. CDR3 DNA: TGTGCCAGCAGTGAACAGGTCTACGAGCAGTACTTC. This encodes CASSEQVYEQYF.

V gene TRBV5-5 combines with J gene TRBJ1-3, with a possible D match to TRBD1 (5 bases). The germline V gene has CDR1 SGHKS and CDR2 YYEKEE (reference sequence). The V end was cut by 4 bases, the J end by 0 bases, with 11 bases between. The CDR3 has 15 residues. The CDR3 is CASSQGWSSGNTIYF. CDR3 DNA sequence: TGTGCCAGCAGCCAGGGTTGGAGCTCTGGAAACACCATATATTTT.

This chain links TRBV5-1 with TRBJ2-3; 11 bases match TRBD2. The germline V gene has CDR1 SGHRS and CDR2 YFSETQ. The junction had 4 bases not matched to a gene; V was cut back by 4 bases and J by 0 bases. The CDR3 sequence is 16 residues long. The CDR3 loop reads CASSIGLAGSTDTQYF. The CDR3 DNA reads TGCGCCAGCAGCATCGGACTAGCGGGTAGCACAGATACGCAGTATTTT.

The gene calls are TRBV29-1 and TRBJ2-5; 9 bases fit TRBD1. This CDR3 has 12 residues. Trimming took 7 bases from V and 2 from J; bases not matched to a gene: 2. Germline V gene data show CDR1 as SQVTM and CDR2 as ANQGSEA. In DNA form, the CDR3 reads TGCAGCGGTGACAGGGGGCAAGAGACCCAGTACTTC. Encoded protein: CSGDRGQETQYF.

The rearrangement uses TRBV5-4 and TRBJ1-1, with 9 bases fitting TRBD1. Germline V gene lookup returns CDR1 SGHNT and CDR2 YYREEE (reference sequence). Unmatched junction bases numbered 9, after V lost 6 bases and J lost 6 bases. This CDR3 spans 14 amino acids. For the CDR3, the DNA is TGTGCCAGCACCCTGGGACAGGGTCGCGCTGAAGCTTTCTTT. It specifies CASTLGQGRAEAFF.

This chain uses TRBV28 with TRBJ2-2, with TRBD2 identical over 8 bases. This CDR3 is 15 amino acids long. The V and J ends lost 7 bases and 5 bases, in that order; junction bases with no gene match: 9. CDR1 MDHEN and CDR2 SYDVKM come from the germline V gene. This CDR3 is CASTFSGSSTGELFF. The CDR3 region has the DNA TGTGCCAGCACCTTCAGCGGGAGCTCAACCGGGGAGCTGTTTTTT.

V usage is TRBV6-1 and J usage is TRBJ2-6; D is undetermined. The CDR3 runs to 16 residues. V was clipped by 2 bases and J by 0 bases, with 8 bases between them. Germline CDR1 reads MNHNS; CDR2 reads SASEGT. Here the CDR3 reads CASSEPGFSGANVLTF. For the CDR3, the DNA is TGTGCCAGCAGTGAACCAGGATTCTCTGGGGCCAACGTCCTGACTTTC.

The chain joins TRBV19 to TRBJ2-3, with a weak D call TRBD2 (6 bases). Germline values: CDR1 LNHDA, CDR2 SQIVND (reference sequence). V lost 3 bases to trimming and J lost 2 bases, with 12 bases between them. CDR3 length equals 15 residues. The DNA of the CDR3 is TGTGCCAGTAGTATTAAGGCGGGGCCCACAGATACGCAGTATTTT. The encoded protein is CASSIKAGPTDTQYF.

The rearrangement uses TRBV11-2 and TRBJ2-7; 8 bases fit TRBD1. CDR1 and CDR2 (germline): SGHAT, FQNNGV. With V trimmed by 0 bases and J by 1 base, 8 bases remained unmatched. This CDR3 spans 17 amino acids. The CDR3 DNA reads as TGTGCCAGCAGCTTAGATCTGGGGCAGGGGGCTTCCTACGAGCAGTACTTC. Amino acids: CASSLDLGQGASYEQYF.

This clone showed up just a few times. The rearrangement links TRBV7-9 to TRBJ1-2, with D unresolved. V was pared by 1 base and J by 5 bases, with 5 bases between. Per the germline V gene, CDR1 is SEHNR and CDR2 is FQNEAQ (reference sequence). The CDR3 is 12 residues long. The CDR3 here is CASSLDGYGYTF. The CDR3 coding sequence is TGTGCCAGCAGCTTAGACGGATATGGCTACACCTTC.

The chain couples TRBV19 to TRBJ1-1; possibly TRBD1 for D (5 bases). The length of the CDR3 is 17 residues. V was cut by 3 bases and J by 0 bases, with 17 bases left in between. Per the germline V gene, CDR1 is LNHDA and CDR2 is SQIVND (reference sequence). The CDR3 DNA is TGTGCCAGTAGTATGATCCCGGGACTTAAAATGAACACTGAAGCTTTCTTT. Residues: CASSMIPGLKMNTEAFF.

The genes are TRBV15 and TRBJ2-7, with 9 positions matching TRBD2. The V segment lost 0 bases and the J segment 0 bases; nucleotides outside the gene matches: 6. The CDR3 runs 17 residues. Germline V lookup: CDR1 LNHNV, CDR2 YYDKDF (reference sequence). CDR3 sequence reads: CATSRDLQAGGSYEQYF. In nucleotides, the CDR3 is TGTGCCACCAGCAGAGATCTGCAAGCGGGAGGCTCCTACGAGCAGTACTTC.

The DNA of the CDR3 is TGCGCCAGCAGCTTAGGGACAGGGGGTACTGAAGCTTTCTTT. This gives the protein CASSLGTGGTEAFF. The chain combines TRBV5-1 with TRBJ1-1; the match to TRBD1 covers 11 bases. CDR3 length equals 14 residues. Trimming at V came to 2 bases and at J to 5 bases, leaving 2 bases not matched to a gene. Germline V gives CDR1 SGHRS, CDR2 YFSETQ.

The chain carries TRBV27 and TRBJ2-3; 13 bases agree with TRBD2. There are 16 residues in the CDR3. Germline V gives CDR1 MNHEY, CDR2 SMNVEV (reference sequence). V trimming: 6 bases; J trimming: 2 bases; junction bases outside the gene matches: 5. This CDR3 reads CASRTTSGGSTDTQYF. The CDR3 DNA is TGTGCCAGCAGAACGACTAGCGGGGGGTCCACAGATACGCAGTATTTT.

The rearrangement links TRBV5-8 to TRBJ2-5; D uncertain. The CDR3 length is 12 residues. Germline V lookup: CDR1 SGHTS, CDR2 YDEGEE. Deletions cut 3 bases from V and 0 bases from J, with 3 bases between. The DNA for the CDR3 is TGTGCCAGCAGCTCGTACCAAGAGACCCAGTACTTC. Its translation: CASSSYQETQYF.

This chain connects TRBV28 to TRBJ1-4; 8 bases are shared with TRBD1. Germline CDR1 MDHEN, CDR2 SYDVKM. Trimming removed 5 bases from V and 8 bases from J; junction bases left unmatched: 10. The CDR3 spans 15 residues. The CDR3 region has the DNA TGTGCCAGCAGTCCCCCAGGGGGCGCAGAAGAAAAACTGTTTTTT. It specifies CASSPPGGAEEKLFF.

This chain connects TRBV2 to TRBJ2-3; no clear D. The CDR3 sequence is 14 residues long. V was trimmed by 1 base and J by 2 bases, leaving 7 bases between them. Germline V CDR1 and CDR2: SNHLY, FYNNEI. DNA for the CDR3: TGTGCCAGCAGTGAAGGCAGGACCACAGATACGCAGTATTTT. As protein: CASSEGRTTDTQYF.

The chain couples TRBV10-2 to TRBJ1-5; TRBD1 is a possible D gene (5 bases). CDR1 is WSHSY and CDR2 is SAAADI in the germline V gene. Trimming removed 4 bases at V and 6 bases at J, with 16 bases between. This CDR3 has 15 residues. The CDR3 protein is CASSVQGGNGQPQHF. The CDR3 nucleotides are TGCGCCAGCAGTGTGCAGGGCGGGAATGGTCAGCCCCAGCATTTT.

The chain has TRBV7-2 and TRBJ1-6; the match to TRBD1 covers 8 bases. J gave up 6 bases and V 1 base, and 11 bases lay outside the gene matches. CDR1 is SGHTA, CDR2 FQGNSA, per germline. The CDR3 extends over 18 amino acids. The CDR3 DNA reads TGTGCCAGCAGCTTAGAGTATTATGGACAGGGCCCTAATTCACCCCTCCACTTT. Amino acids: CASSLEYYGQGPNSPLHF.

This chain connects TRBV9 to TRBJ2-2; the match to TRBD1 covers 7 bases. CDR1 is SGDLS, CDR2 YYNGEE, per germline. The CDR3 is 15 residues long. Losses at the gene ends were 4 bases for V and 2 bases for J; bases not matched to a gene: 5. CDR3 residues: CASSPGTVNTGELFF. Written as DNA, the CDR3 is TGTGCCAGCAGCCCCGGGACAGTTAACACCGGGGAGCTGTTTTTT.

The genes are TRBV29-1 and TRBJ2-7, with D tentatively TRBD1 or TRBD2 (5 bases each). The CDR3 has 14 residues. The germline V gene has CDR1 SQVTM and CDR2 ANQGSEA. V lost 5 bases and J lost 4, with 18 bases in between. The CDR3 DNA follows: TGCAGCGTTTCGGGACCCCTCACCTTTTACGAGCAGTACTTC. As protein: CSVSGPLTFYEQYF.

V is TRBV2 and J is TRBJ1-5; D not certain. The length of the CDR3 is 15 residues. Looked up from germline, CDR1 is SNHLY and CDR2 is FYNNEI. Trimming removed 3 bases at V and 2 bases at J, with 11 bases between. Here the CDR3 DNA reads TGTGCCAGCAGTGAGTGGTTGGGTGGCAATCAGCCCCAGCATTTT. Amino acid sequence: CASSEWLGGNQPQHF.

V gene TRBV9 combines with J gene TRBJ2-5; D possibly matches TRBD1 or TRBD2 (5 bases each). Deletions cut 0 bases from V and 7 bases from J, with 10 bases between. CDR3 length: 13 amino acids. CDR1 is SGDLS, CDR2 YYNGEE, per germline. The DNA of the CDR3 is TGTGCCAGCAGCGTAGTAAGTGGGGGGACCCAGTACTTC. It is translated as CASSVVSGGTQYF. Variable domain in full (rest from reference TRBV9 and TRBJ2-5): DSGVTQTPKHLITATGQRVTLRCSPRSGDLSVYWYQQSLDQGLQFLIQYYNGEERAKGNILERFSAQQFPDLHSELNLSSLELGDSALYFCASSVVSGGTQYFGPGTRLLVL.

This rearrangement joins TRBV5-4 to TRBJ2-1; D possibly corresponds to TRBD1 (5 bases). Trimming took off 1 base at V and 7 bases at J, with 15 bases between the two ends. The CDR3 length is 15 residues. The germline CDR1 and CDR2 sequences are SGHNT and YYREEE (reference sequence). The CDR3 reads CASSLRQGLRNEQFF. The CDR3 bases are TGTGCCAGCAGCTTGCGGCAGGGTTTACGGAATGAGCAGTTCTTC.

The V and J genes are TRBV7-8 and TRBJ2-7, with 9 bases aligning to TRBD2. This CDR3 region has 16 residues. Germline CDR1 and CDR2: SGHVS and FQNEAQ. The V gene end was trimmed by 2 bases and the J gene end by 2 bases; junction bases not matched to a gene: 7. CDR3 residues: CASSLRLAVDPYEQYF. As DNA, the CDR3 is TGTGCCAGCAGCTTACGACTAGCGGTAGACCCCTACGAGCAGTACTTC.